This paragraph covers one T cell receptor beta chain sequence. Assay: immunoSEQ multiplex PCR; the TCRdb copy retains only in-frame clones and omits some. The sample consists of 150,000 to 200,000 clones, 81% of them appearing once. This record comes from a study of blood T cell repertoires in COVID-19. Background on the study: T cells, B-cell-depleted T cells, or PBMCs supplied cDNA or gDNA.

V lost 4 bases and J lost 8, with 18 bases in between. Germline V gene data show CDR1 as SGHRS and CDR2 as YFSETQ. This CDR3 is built from 14 residues. The chain carries TRBV5-1 and TRBJ1-2, with a tentative D call TRBD1 (6 bases). The sequence was obtained from a man between 60 and 70 years old with active or convalescent COVID-19. The source material was peripheral blood. The CDR3 sequence: CASSAQGSLDGYTF. The CDR3 region has the DNA TGCGCCAGCAGCGCACAGGGCTCTTTAGACGGCTACACCTTC.